Reported below is one TCR beta chain. This clone's antigen is unknown. No much larger clonotype is one base removed from it; base qualities were not supplied. V loses 9 bases, J loses 4 bases, and the germline ends lie 13 bases apart. The germline V gene sets CDR1 to SNHLY and CDR2 to FYNNEI. Including the terminal cysteine and phenylalanine, the CDR3 comprises 13 residues. The DNA shown is the 39-base CDR3, in frame from base 1. The CDR3 regions of human TCRbeta chains were analyzed by immunosequencing. As for the authors' bioinformatics: Repertoire TCRs were checked for matches against a reference library of SARS-CoV-2-specific TCRs that had been generated using the MIRA antigen-specificity platform. Breadth meant the fraction of unique TCRs that were SARS-CoV-2-associated, whereas depth meant the fraction of total T cells that were SARS-CoV-2-associated. Using the MIRA data, each spike-specific TCR was assigned both to the spike region to which the TCR was reactive and to a CD4 or CD8 class. Log10-transformed breadth and depth values were compared by one-way ANOVA with Sidak's multiple comparisons tests. This is the immuneACCESS table as TCRdb keeps it, with only in-frame sequences that have V and J called. A part of the clones is gone; compared with another copy, unresolved V genes explain less than half, and the rest is unexplained. V, J and clone size are those of that table, while D and trimming were read from the DNA. In all, the sample holds fewer than 45,000 clones, and around 90% of those were seen once. The top ten hold about 7% of the sample.

This sample is drawn from a study of T cell responses to AZD1222 COVID-19 vaccine (dated by TCRdb to about 2021). Study-level background: Because spike-specific TCR depth and breadth did not differ between the two schedules, AZD1222 recipients who got a second dose at roughly 4 weeks were pooled with those who got a second dose at roughly 12 weeks. A total of 233 trial participants underwent TCR sequencing, of whom some 210 received two doses of AZD1222 and some 26 received two doses of the MenACWY control vaccine. Enrollment into the trials was organized by age into subgroups of 18-55, 56-69 and 70-plus years, and those subgroups contained approximately 150, 30 and 60 TCR-sequenced participants, respectively.

Overall results and qualifications from the work: Because no day 14 peak-response samples were available, repertoires were characterized only after the peak T cell response. Participants were mostly white British and included more females than males, and it was suggested by the authors that clonal diversity may have been underestimated. The vaccine-associated CD4 TCRs covered the entire spike protein, and the dominant responses fell in regions 160-218 and 743-854. In the small 56-69-year group, the increase in depth fell short of significance, most likely because of low power. A significant rise in spike-specific TCR breadth and depth was observed after two AZD1222 doses relative to day 0 and relative to MenACWY recipients. Conclusions about previously exposed vaccinees were limited because only six AZD1222 recipients were SARS-CoV-2 seropositive at baseline. Reportedly, almost half of the unique spike-specific TCRs recognized epitopes lying outside the regions that are mutated in the B.1.351 and B.1.1.7 variants.

The time point label here, explained by the study, means: baseline before first vaccination. Samples from vaccinated people were obtained from the UK trials COV001 and COV002, which included a single-blind randomized controlled phase 2/3 trial of AZD1222 (ChAdOx1 nCoV-19) in healthy adults. For TCRbeta chain sequencing, PBMC samples were collected from trial participants at day 0 and at day 28 after the second dose. The clonotype was recovered from an adult in good health. Sequencing used peripheral blood, obtained on day 0 of AZD1222 vaccination. The chain is encoded by TRBV2 joined to TRBJ2-1; TRBD2 is a possible D gene, resting on 5 matching bases. CDR3 region: CASKPDSYNEQFF. The base sequence is TGTGCCAGTAAACCGGACTCGTACAATGAGCAGTTCTTC.